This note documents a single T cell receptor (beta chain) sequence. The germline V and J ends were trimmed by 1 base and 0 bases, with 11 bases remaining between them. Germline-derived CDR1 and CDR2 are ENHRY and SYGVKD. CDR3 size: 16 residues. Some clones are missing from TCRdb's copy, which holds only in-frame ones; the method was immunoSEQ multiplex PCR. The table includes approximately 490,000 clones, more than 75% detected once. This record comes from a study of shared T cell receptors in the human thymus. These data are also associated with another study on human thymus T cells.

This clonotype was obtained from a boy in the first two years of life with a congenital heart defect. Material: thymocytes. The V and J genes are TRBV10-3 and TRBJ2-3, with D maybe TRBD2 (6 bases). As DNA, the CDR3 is TGTGCCATCAGTGAGTATAGCAGCGGGAGCACAGATACGCAGTATTTT. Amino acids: CAISEYSSGSTDTQYF.